The entry that follows covers one T cell receptor (beta chain) sequence. TCRdb's table, derived via immunoSEQ multiplex PCR, lists solely in-frame clones and lacks some. The table records 72,000 or so clones, 90% to 95% of them present only once. The data belong to a study of shared T cell receptors in the human thymus. The CDR3 sequence is 17 residues long. J was trimmed by 1 base and V by 0 bases; bases with no gene match: 6. CDR1 is SGDLS, CDR2 YYNGEE, per germline. This sequence was found in a human donor. This rearrangement joins TRBV9 to TRBJ2-3; the match to TRBD2 covers 9 bases. Source material: thymocytes. This CDR3 reads CASSVVDRTSGTDTQYF. In nucleotides, the CDR3 is TGTGCCAGCAGCGTAGTCGATCGGACTAGCGGCACAGATACGCAGTATTTT.